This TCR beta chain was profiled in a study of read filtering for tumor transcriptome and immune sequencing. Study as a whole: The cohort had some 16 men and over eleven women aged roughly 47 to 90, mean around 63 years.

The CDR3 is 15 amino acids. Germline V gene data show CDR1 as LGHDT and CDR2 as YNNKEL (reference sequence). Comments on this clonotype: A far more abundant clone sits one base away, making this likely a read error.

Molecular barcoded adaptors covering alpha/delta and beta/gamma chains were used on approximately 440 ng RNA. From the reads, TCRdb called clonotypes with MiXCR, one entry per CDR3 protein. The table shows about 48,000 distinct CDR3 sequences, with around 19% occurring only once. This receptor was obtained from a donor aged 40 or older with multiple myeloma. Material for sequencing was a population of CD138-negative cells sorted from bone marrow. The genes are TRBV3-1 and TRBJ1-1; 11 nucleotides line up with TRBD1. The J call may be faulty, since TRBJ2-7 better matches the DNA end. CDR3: CASGPRTGGPYEQYF. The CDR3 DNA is TGTGCCAGCGGCCCCAGGACAGGGGGCCCTTACGAGCAGTACTTC.